The rows below give T cell receptor beta chains drawn from one sample of a study of blood T cell repertoires in COVID-19. Clones were read by immunoSEQ multiplex PCR, and TCRdb kept only the in-frame ones, dropping some. Of approximately 300,000 clones in the sample, about nine tenths are singletons; the top ten hold 1%. Sequencing was performed on peripheral blood. These receptors were taken from a man aged 45-60 years with active or convalescent COVID-19. Each CDR3 is given with its conserved first and last residue. A D gene is named only where the DNA matches it firmly. Size is omitted from some rows. Given values are once, few, many or a class for expanded clones.

j_call | d_call | clone_size | v_call | cdr3_nt | cdr3_aa
TRBJ2-2 | . | once | TRBV30 | TGTGCCTGGAGTGTACAGTACACCGGGGAGCTGTTTTTT | CAWSVQYTGELFF
TRBJ1-1 | TRBD1 | once | TRBV10-3 | TGTGCCACCCTTCAGGGGGCGAACACTGAAGCTTTCTTT | CATLQGANTEAFF
TRBJ2-1 | TRBD1 | once | TRBV28 | TGTGCCAGCAGGAGGACAGGGAGAGAGCGTCAGTTCTTC | CASRRTGRERQFF
TRBJ1-1 | . | . | TRBV11-2 | TGTGCCAGCAGCTTTAGGTGGGGCCAGGGCATGAACACTGAAGCTTTCTTT | CASSFRWGQGMNTEAFF
TRBJ2-1 | TRBD1 | . | TRBV11-1 | TGTGCCAGCAGCTCTCGACAGGGTTTCGACAATGAGCAGTTCTTC | CASSSRQGFDNEQFF
TRBJ1-1 | . | . | TRBV30 | TGTGCCTGGAGTGCTATAAACACTGAAGCTTTCTTT | CAWSAINTEAFF
TRBJ1-2 | . | . | TRBV9 | TGTGCCAGCAGGAGACTGGACTCGGTTGGCTACACCTTC | CASRRLDSVGYTF
TRBJ1-1 | . | . | TRBV30 | TGTGCCTGGAGTGTACGGGGGGTCAGTGCTTTCTTT | CAWSVRGVSAFF
TRBJ2-7 | . | . | TRBV6-5 | TGTGCCAGCAGTTCTCGTGTTAGCGAGCAGTACTTC | CASSSRVSEQYF
TRBJ1-3 | . | . | TRBV6-5 | TGTGCCAGCAGCACAGGGAGCTCTGGAAACACCATATATTTT | CASSTGSSGNTIYF
TRBJ2-7 | TRBD1 | . | TRBV28 | TGTGCCAGCATGTCGGTCCCGGGACAGGGGAACTACGAGCAGTACTTC | CASMSVPGQGNYEQYF
TRBJ1-2 | TRBD1 | . | TRBV19 | TGTGCCAGTAGCCCAGGGGGAAACTATGGCTACACCTTC | CASSPGGNYGYTF
TRBJ2-7 | . | . | TRBV9 | TGTGCCAGCAGCGCTCCCGGCTCCTACGAGCAGTACTTC | CASSAPGSYEQYF
TRBJ1-4 | TRBD1 | . | TRBV6-1 | TGTGCCAGCAGTGCTCTGCAGACAGGGGGCAATGAAAAACTGTTTTTT | CASSALQTGGNEKLFF
TRBJ1-5 | . | . | TRBV19 | TGTGCCAGTATGGGGCAGGACGTGAATCAGCCCCAGCATTTT | CASMGQDVNQPQHF
TRBJ2-5 | . | . | TRBV7-6 | TGTGCCAGCAGCTTAGCGCTACAAGAGACCCAGTACTTC | CASSLALQETQYF
TRBJ2-2 | TRBD1 | . | TRBV18 | TGTGCCAGCTCAACCGGACAGGTGGACACCGGGGAGCTGTTTTTT | CASSTGQVDTGELFF
TRBJ2-3 | TRBD2 | . | TRBV19 | TGTGCCAGTAGTATCTTAGCGGGGAATACAGATACGCAGTATTTT | CASSILAGNTDTQYF
TRBJ1-5 | . | . | TRBV6-1 | TGTGCCAGCAGTGAGGGCGACAGACGATGGGGTCAGCCCCAGCATTTT | CASSEGDRRWGQPQHF
TRBJ1-5 | . | few | TRBV10-3 | TGTGCCATCAGTGAGTTAGGAGATTATAGCAATCAGCCCCAGCATTTT | CAISELGDYSNQPQHF
TRBJ2-1 | TRBD2 | once | TRBV7-6 | TGTGCCAGCCCCATCAGGACTAGCGGGAGTTTCAATGAGCAGTTCTTC | CASPIRTSGSFNEQFF
TRBJ2-2 | TRBD2 | . | TRBV11-2 | TGTGCCAGCAGTCGTAGAGCGGGAGTGTGGACCGGGGAGCTGTTTTTT | CASSRRAGVWTGELFF
TRBJ2-7 | . | . | TRBV7-8 | TGTGCCAGCAGCTTAGAATGGGGGCCGTACGAGCAGTACTTC | CASSLEWGPYEQYF
TRBJ1-2 | . | once | TRBV29-1 | TGCAGCGTTGAAGGGACAGCGTATGGCTACACCTTC | CSVEGTAYGYTF
TRBJ1-2 | . | few | TRBV5-1 | TGCGCCAGCAGCCTATTGGCTGACTCTAACTATGGCTACACCTTC | CASSLLADSNYGYTF
TRBJ1-5 | . | . | TRBV28 | TGTGCCAGTAGTGCCCTCCGAGGAACCCAGCATTTT | CASSALRGTQHF
TRBJ1-1 | TRBD1 | . | TRBV4-3 | TGCGCCAGCAGCCAGGGGACAGGGCAGAACACTGAAGCTTTCTTT | CASSQGTGQNTEAFF
TRBJ1-5 | TRBD1 | . | TRBV6-6 | TGTGCCAGCCAGGACAGGGCCCATCAGCCCCAGCATTTT | CASQDRAHQPQHF
TRBJ2-5 | . | . | TRBV21-1 | TGTGCCAGCAGCTCGGGCAGGGGCTCGGAGACCCAGTACTTC | CASSSGRGSETQYF
TRBJ1-2 | TRBD1 | . | TRBV27 | TGTGCCAGCAGCGCTCTGGACAGGGCCCGAAGTGGCTACACCTTC | CASSALDRARSGYTF
TRBJ2-7 | TRBD1 | . | TRBV7-8 | TGTGCCAGCAGCTCGGGACAGGAGGGCTACGAGCAGTACTTC | CASSSGQEGYEQYF
TRBJ2-6 | TRBD1 | . | TRBV5-6 | TGTGCCAGCAGCCGTGACAGGGGGACGGTGGTGGGGGCCAACGTCCTGACTTTC | CASSRDRGTVVGANVLTF